The sequence of this T cell receptor (beta chain) was determined in a study of blood T cell repertoires in COVID-19. Overall study: Both acute and convalescent COVID-19 samples were obtained from the United States, Italy and Spain. Sources were T cells, B-cell-depleted T cells, or PBMCs; the material itself was cDNA or gDNA.

The method was immunoSEQ multiplex PCR; TCRdb's version includes in-frame clones alone and lacks a portion of them. The table records just over 150,000 clones, 75% to 90% of them present only once. Looked up from germline, CDR1 is LNHDA and CDR2 is SQIVND (reference sequence). V was trimmed by 7 bases and J by 0 bases, leaving 16 bases between them. The CDR3 runs to 16 residues. The receptor comes from a woman in her seventies with acute or convalescent COVID-19. The chain links TRBV19 to TRBJ1-5; D is unclear. The sample taken for sequencing was peripheral blood. CDR3 protein: CASTNIDRSSNQPQHF. As DNA, the CDR3 is TGTGCCAGTACCAACATAGACCGGAGTAGCAATCAGCCCCAGCATTTT.